This T cell receptor (beta chain) was observed in a study of T-cell reconstitution after alpha-beta-depleted transplantation in children. Turning to this clonotype: Its antigen is as yet unknown.

Broader study findings: Surviving recipient T cells and intrathymic progenitors accounted for some patients' high TCRbeta diversity at day 60.

Unique molecular identifiers were used in preparing the TCRbeta library. In TCRdb, the PCR reads were re-called with MiXCR into one record per CDR3 protein. Here the sample spans about 250,000 distinct CDR3 sequences, more than 20% being singletons. This CDR3 spans 16 amino acids. Germline CDR1 is LGHNA and CDR2 is YNFKEQ. V lost 5 bases and J lost 1; bases outside the gene matches: 3. The source material was PBMCs, mostly from graft donor cells, sampled 360 days after TCRalphabeta/CD19-depleted stem cell transplant. The chain carries TRBV4-2 and TRBJ2-5; 14 positions agree with TRBD2. The source is a female patient younger than 10 who had a stem cell transplant for congenital amegakaryocytic thrombocytopenia, so the T cells may come from the graft donor. The CDR3 reads CASSEGLAGVQETQYF. CDR3 DNA: TGTGCCAGCAGCGAGGGACTAGCGGGGGTCCAAGAGACCCAGTACTTC.